This paragraph reports one TCR beta chain. The antigen is undetermined. This sample stems from a study of cytomegalovirus exposure and HLA in healthy donors. This CDR3 has 16 amino acids. The germline CDR1 and CDR2 sequences are WNHNN and SYGVQD (reference sequence). Trimming took 6 bases from V and 2 from J; bases not matched to a gene: 10. General observations from the study: Most TCR sequences proved rare, with some public TCRs found in many donors.

Both 60 Vbeta primers and 13 Jbeta primers went into the PCR. Sequencing was performed with immunoSEQ multiplex PCR; in TCRdb, only in-frame clones are kept and a portion is missing. The sample contains around 200,000 clones, 70% to 80% of which appear only once. The TCR sequence derives from a man aged 35 to 55 in good health and CMV-seronegative. Material for sequencing was PBMCs. V and J are TRBV10-1 and TRBJ2-7; 10 bases fit TRBD2. The CDR3: CASRGSAGLATYEQYF. In nucleotides, the CDR3 is TGCGCCAGCAGGGGATCGGCGGGACTAGCGACCTACGAGCAGTACTTC.